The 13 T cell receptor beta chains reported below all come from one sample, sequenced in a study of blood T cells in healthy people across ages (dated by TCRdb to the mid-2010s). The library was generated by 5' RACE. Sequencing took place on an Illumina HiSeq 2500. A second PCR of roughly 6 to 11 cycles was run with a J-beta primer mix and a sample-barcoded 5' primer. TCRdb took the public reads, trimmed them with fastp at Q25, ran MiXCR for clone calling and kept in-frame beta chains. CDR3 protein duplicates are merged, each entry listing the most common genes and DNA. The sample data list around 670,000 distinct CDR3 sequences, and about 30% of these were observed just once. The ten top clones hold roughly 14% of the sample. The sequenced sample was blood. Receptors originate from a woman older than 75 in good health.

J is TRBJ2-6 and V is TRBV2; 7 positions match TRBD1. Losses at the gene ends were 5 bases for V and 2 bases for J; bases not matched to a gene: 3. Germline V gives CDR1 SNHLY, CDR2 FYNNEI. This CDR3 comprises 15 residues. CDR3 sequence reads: CASSQGGPGANVLTF. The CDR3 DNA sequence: TGTGCCAGCAGTCAAGGGGGCCCTGGGGCCAACGTCCTGACTTTC.

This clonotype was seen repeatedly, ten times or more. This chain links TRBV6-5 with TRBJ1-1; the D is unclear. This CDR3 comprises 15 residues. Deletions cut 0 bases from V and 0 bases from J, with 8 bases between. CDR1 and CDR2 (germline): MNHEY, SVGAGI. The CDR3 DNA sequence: TGTGCCAGCAGTTACTCCCACCAGATGAACACTGAAGCTTTCTTT. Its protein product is CASSYSHQMNTEAFF.

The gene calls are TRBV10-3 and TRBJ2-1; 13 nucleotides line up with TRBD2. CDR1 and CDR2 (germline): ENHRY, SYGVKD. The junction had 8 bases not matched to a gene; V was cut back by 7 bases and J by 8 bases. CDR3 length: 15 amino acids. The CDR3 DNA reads TGTGCCATCAACAGAAGGACTAGCGGGAGAGATGAGCAGTTCTTC. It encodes CAINRRTSGRDEQFF.

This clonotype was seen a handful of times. In DNA, the CDR3 is TGTGCCAGCAGTGAATTGGACCGAGATTCACCCCTCCACTTT. Translated: CASSELDRDSPLHF. The chain links TRBV25-1 to TRBJ1-6; D ambiguous. Germline V gene lookup returns CDR1 MGHDK and CDR2 SYGVNS. The CDR3 spans 14 residues. Trimming pared 1 base from V and 8 bases from J, leaving 9 bases between.

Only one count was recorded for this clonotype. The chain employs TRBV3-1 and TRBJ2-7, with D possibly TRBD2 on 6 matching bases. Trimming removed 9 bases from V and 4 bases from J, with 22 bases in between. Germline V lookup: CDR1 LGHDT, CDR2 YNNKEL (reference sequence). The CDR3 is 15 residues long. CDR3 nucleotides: TGTGCCAGAAACGCCCGTCAGGGAGGTTGGTACGAGCAGTACTTC. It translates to CARNARQGGWYEQYF.

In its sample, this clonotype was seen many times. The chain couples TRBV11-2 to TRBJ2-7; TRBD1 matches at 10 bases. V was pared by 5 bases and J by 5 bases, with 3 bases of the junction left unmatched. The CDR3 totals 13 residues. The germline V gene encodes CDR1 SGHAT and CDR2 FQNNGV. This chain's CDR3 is CASSRDRGHEQYF. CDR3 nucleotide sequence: TGTGCCAGCAGCCGGGACAGGGGTCACGAGCAGTACTTC.

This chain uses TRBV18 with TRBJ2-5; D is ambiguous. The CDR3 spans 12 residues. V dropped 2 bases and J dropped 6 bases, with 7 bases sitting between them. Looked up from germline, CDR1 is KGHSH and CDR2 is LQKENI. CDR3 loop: CASSPSVQTQYF. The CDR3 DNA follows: TGTGCCAGCTCACCATCAGTGCAGACCCAGTACTTC.

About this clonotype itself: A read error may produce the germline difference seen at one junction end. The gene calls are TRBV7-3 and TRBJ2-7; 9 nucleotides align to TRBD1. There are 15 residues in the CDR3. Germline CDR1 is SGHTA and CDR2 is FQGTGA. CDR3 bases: TGTGCCAGCAGCTCAGCGGGACAGGGTGCGGGTAGCAGTACTTTC. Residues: CASSSAGQGAGSSTF.

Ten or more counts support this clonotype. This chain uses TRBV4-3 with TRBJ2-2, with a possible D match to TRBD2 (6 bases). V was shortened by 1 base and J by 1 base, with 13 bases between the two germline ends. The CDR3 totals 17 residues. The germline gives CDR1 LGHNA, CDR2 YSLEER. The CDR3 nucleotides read TGCGCCAGCAGCCAAGGAGCGGGTTCGGGGAACACCGGGGAGCTGTTTTTT. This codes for CASSQGAGSGNTGELFF.

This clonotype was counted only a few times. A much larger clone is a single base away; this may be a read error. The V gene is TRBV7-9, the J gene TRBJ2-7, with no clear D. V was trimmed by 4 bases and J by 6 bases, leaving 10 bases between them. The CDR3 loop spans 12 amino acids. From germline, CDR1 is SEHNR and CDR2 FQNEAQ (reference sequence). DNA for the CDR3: TGTGCCAGCAGCTACCCATCTGGCGAGCAGTACTTC. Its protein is CASSYPSGEQYF. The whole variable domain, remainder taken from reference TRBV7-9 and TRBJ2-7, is DTGVSQNPRHKITKRGQNVTFRCDPISEHNRLYWYRQTLGQGPEFLTYFQNEAQLEKSRLLSDRFSAERPKGSFSTLEIQRTEQGDSAMYLCASSYPSGEQYFGPGTRLTVT.

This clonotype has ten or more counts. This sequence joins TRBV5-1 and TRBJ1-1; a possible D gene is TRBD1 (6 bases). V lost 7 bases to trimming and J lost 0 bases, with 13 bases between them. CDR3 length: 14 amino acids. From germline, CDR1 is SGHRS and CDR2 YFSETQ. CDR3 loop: CASGQQGLNTEAFF. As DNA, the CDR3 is TGCGCCAGCGGACAACAGGGCCTGAACACTGAAGCTTTCTTT.

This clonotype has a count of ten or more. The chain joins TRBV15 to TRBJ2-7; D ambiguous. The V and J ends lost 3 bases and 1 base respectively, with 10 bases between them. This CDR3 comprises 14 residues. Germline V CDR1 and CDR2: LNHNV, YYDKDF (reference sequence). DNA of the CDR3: TGTGCCACCAGCAGGTCGCCGGATTCCTACGAGCAGTACTTC. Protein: CATSRSPDSYEQYF.

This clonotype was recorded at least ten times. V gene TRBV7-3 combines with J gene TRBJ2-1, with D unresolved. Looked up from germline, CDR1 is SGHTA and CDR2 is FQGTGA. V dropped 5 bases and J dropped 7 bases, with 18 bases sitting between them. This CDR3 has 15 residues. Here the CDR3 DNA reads TGTGCCAGCAGCCGCCAGTCCAGAGTAGGGAATGAGCAGTTCTTC. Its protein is CASSRQSRVGNEQFF.